These 3 T cell receptor beta chains came from one sample sequenced in a study of cytomegalovirus exposure and HLA in healthy donors. The PCR was carried out with 60 Vbeta primers and 13 Jbeta primers. TCRdb's copy holds only in-frame clones and misses some; the assay was immunoSEQ multiplex PCR. This table holds more than 100,000 clones, 75% to 90% found once. The sample comprised PBMCs. The receptors were gathered from a man aged 25 to 45 in good health and CMV-seronegative.

The chain couples TRBV28 to TRBJ1-4; TRBD1 is a possible D gene (6 bases). V lost 5 bases and J 1 base, leaving 8 bases between the germline ends. The CDR3 runs to 14 residues. Germline V gives CDR1 MDHEN, CDR2 SYDVKM. CDR3 sequence: CASSRGGTNEKLFF. The CDR3 region has the DNA TGTGCCAGCAGTCGAGGGGGAACTAATGAAAAACTGTTTTTT.

V and J are TRBV10-3 and TRBJ2-3, with 11 bases matching TRBD2. CDR1 is ENHRY, CDR2 SYGVKD, per germline. The CDR3 has 16 residues. V shed 3 bases, J shed 3 bases, and the junction held 5 bases outside the gene matches. The CDR3 sequence: CAISDLAGGGTDTQYF. In DNA, the CDR3 is TGTGCCATCAGTGATCTAGCGGGGGGCGGGACAGATACGCAGTATTTT.

The chain joins TRBV7-2 to TRBJ1-3, with D maybe TRBD1 (5 bases). Germline V gives CDR1 SGHTA, CDR2 FQGNSA. V was pared by 3 bases and J by 4 bases, with 10 bases between. The CDR3 covers 14 residues. The CDR3 spells CASSFGGAGNTIYF. The CDR3, as DNA: TGTGCCAGCAGCTTCGGGGGAGCCGGAAACACCATATATTTT.